The clone carrying this TCR beta chain turned up a few times. Unique molecular identifiers were used to barcode this TCRbeta library. TCRdb reprocessed the PCR reads with MiXCR, giving one entry per CDR3 protein. Of 350,000 to 450,000 distinct CDR3 sequences listed, 13% are singletons. Germline loops: CDR1 LNHNV, CDR2 YYDKDF (reference sequence). The CDR3 extends over 15 amino acids. V lost 5 bases and J 0 bases, leaving 11 bases between the germline ends. This entry belongs to a study of T-cell reconstitution after alpha-beta-depleted transplantation in children. The chain joins TRBV15 to TRBJ2-1; the D gene is possibly TRBD2 (6 bases). Sequenced here: PBMCs, sampled from the stem cell graft. This receptor was identified in a human donor who donated a stem cell graft to a child with Fanconi anemia. As DNA, the CDR3 is TGTGCCACCAGCGGATTCGGGGGCTCCTACAATGAGCAGTTCTTC. Amino acids: CATSGFGGSYNEQFF.